Presented here are 18 T cell receptor beta chains from one specimen sequenced in a study of T cell responses to AZD1222 COVID-19 vaccine. Profiling relied on immunoSEQ multiplex PCR, and the TCRdb table lists in-frame clones only, not all of them. The table records 86,000 or so clones, under 95% of them present only once. The sequences come from peripheral blood, collected on day 0 of AZD1222 vaccination. These receptors were taken from an adult in good health.

The CDR3 coding sequence is TGCGCCAGCAGTGAGATTAGCACAGATACGCAGTATTTT. Protein product: CASSEISTDTQYF. The chain is built from TRBV10-1 and TRBJ2-3; no firm D call. Germline CDR1 WNHNN, CDR2 SYGVQD (reference sequence). V was shortened by 2 bases and J by 0 bases, with 3 bases between the two germline ends. The CDR3 contains 13 residues.

The CDR3 reads CASSLDRPKRPQHF. Here the CDR3 DNA reads TGCGCCAGCAGTTTGGACAGGCCCAAGAGGCCCCAGCATTTT. The chain uses TRBV10-1 and TRBJ1-5, with TRBD1 matching 7 bases. The J segment lost 9 bases and the V segment lost 5 bases, leaving 10 bases of the junction unmatched. CDR1 is WNHNN and CDR2 is SYGVQD in the germline V gene (reference sequence). The CDR3 covers 14 residues.

The chain combines TRBV7-9 with TRBJ2-5; 7 nucleotides agree with TRBD1. This CDR3 contains 17 residues. Germline trimming cut 2 bases from V and 0 bases from J; bases unmatched to any gene: 9. Germline assignment: CDR1 SEHNR and CDR2 FQNEAQ (reference sequence). The CDR3 nucleotides are TGTGCCAGCAGCTTACAGACCGGGACAGTCTACCAAGAGACCCAGTACTTC. Its translation: CASSLQTGTVYQETQYF.

The table lists this clone with a few counts. Here the CDR3 DNA reads TGTGCCAGCAGTGTGGGACAGGGCTTATACGAGCAGTACTTC. Its translation: CASSVGQGLYEQYF. The genes are TRBV2 and TRBJ2-7; the match to TRBD1 covers 9 bases. Germline V gene data show CDR1 as SNHLY and CDR2 as FYNNEI. The CDR3 is 14 amino acids. After removal of 4 bases from V and 4 bases from J, the junction contained 5 bases not matched to a gene.

This clone appeared a few times. One junction end does not reproduce the germline sequence, and a read error may be involved. This chain uses TRBV28 with TRBJ2-7, with 7 nucleotides matching TRBD1. Germline V gene lookup returns CDR1 MDHEN and CDR2 SYDVKM. The CDR3 covers 16 residues. Written as DNA, the CDR3 is TGTGCGAGCAGCCATAGGACAGGATTTTTCCACTACGAGCAGTACTTC. It is translated as CASSHRTGFFHYEQYF.

This chain connects TRBV9 to TRBJ2-1; TRBD1 is a possible D gene (5 bases). CDR3 length equals 13 residues. V shed 4 bases and J shed 6 bases, with 11 bases lying between them. Germline loops: CDR1 SGDLS, CDR2 YYNGEE. The DNA of the CDR3 is TGTGCCAGCAGCTCATCCAGGGCCAATGAGCAGTTCTTC. It is translated as CASSSSRANEQFF.

This chain uses TRBV7-6 with TRBJ2-4; 7 bases are shared with TRBD1. V lost 4 bases, J lost 3 bases, and 12 bases stayed unmatched. This CDR3 region has 17 residues. Germline assignment: CDR1 SGHVS and CDR2 FNYEAQ. The CDR3 DNA reads as TGTGCCAGCAGCTCCTTAGATCTGGACAGGATCAAAAACATTCAGTACTTC. Translating gives CASSSLDLDRIKNIQYF.

This chain uses TRBV6-1 with TRBJ2-3, with 9 nucleotides matching TRBD1. The CDR3 extends over 16 amino acids. From germline, CDR1 is MNHNS and CDR2 SASEGT. V lost 2 bases and J lost 3; bases outside the gene matches: 6. The chain's CDR3 is CASSEIDRGTTDTQYF. The CDR3 coding sequence is TGTGCCAGCAGTGAAATCGACAGGGGGACGACAGATACGCAGTATTTT.

The chain carries TRBV11-2 and TRBJ2-3; D uncertain. Germline V gene sequence: CDR1 SGHAT, CDR2 FQNNGV. V shed 3 bases and J shed 3 bases, with 4 bases lying between them. The CDR3 sequence is 12 residues long. The CDR3 protein is CASSFVTDTQYF. CDR3 nucleotide sequence: TGTGCCAGCAGCTTTGTAACAGATACGCAGTATTTT. The full variable domain, with the rest looked up from reference TRBV11-2 and TRBJ2-3, is EAGVAQSPRYKIIEKRQSVAFWCNPISGHATLYWYQQILGQGPKLLIQFQNNGVVDDSQLPKDRFSAERLKGVDSTLKIQPAKLEDSAVYLCASSFVTDTQYFGPGTRLTVL.

The chain employs TRBV4-2 and TRBJ2-7; 7 bases are shared with TRBD1. Germline CDR1 and CDR2: LGHNA and YNFKEQ. The CDR3 has 16 amino acids. The junction had 8 bases not matched to a gene; V was cut back by 2 bases and J by 1 base. CDR3 sequence (DNA): TGTGCCAGCAGCCAACCAAAGGACAGGAATTCCTACGAGCAGTACTTC. It specifies CASSQPKDRNSYEQYF.

The J gene is TRBJ2-7, the V gene TRBV5-6, with D perhaps matching TRBD2 (7 bases). CDR1 is SGHDT and CDR2 is YYEEEE in the germline V gene. V was trimmed by 3 bases and J by 9 bases, leaving 13 bases between them. The CDR3 length is 12 residues. In nucleotides, the CDR3 is TGTGCCAGCAGCTCGGGGGGCCCGGTGCAGTACTTC. The encoded protein is CASSSGGPVQYF. The full variable domain, rest sourced from reference TRBV5-6 and TRBJ2-7, is DAGVTQSPTHLIKTRGQQVTLRCSPKSGHDTVSWYQQALGQGPQFIFQYYEEEERQRGNFPDRFSGHQFPNYSSELNVNALLLGDSALYLCASSSGGPVQYFGPGTRLTVT.

This chain uses TRBV9 with TRBJ1-1, with no clear D. V was trimmed by 4 bases and J by 0 bases, leaving 10 bases between them. Germline V gives CDR1 SGDLS, CDR2 YYNGEE. The CDR3 sequence is 14 residues long. The CDR3 loop reads CASSRDLMNTEAFF. In DNA form, the CDR3 reads TGTGCCAGCAGCCGGGATCTAATGAACACTGAAGCTTTCTTT. The complete variable domain, with remaining parts taken from reference TRBV9 and TRBJ1-1, reads DSGVTQTPKHLITATGQRVTLRCSPRSGDLSVYWYQQSLDQGLQFLIQYYNGEERAKGNILERFSAQQFPDLHSELNLSSLELGDSALYFCASSRDLMNTEAFFGQGTRLTVV.

The chain recombines TRBV27 with TRBJ2-6, with TRBD1 matching 7 bases. Germline CDR1 and CDR2: MNHEY and SMNVEV (reference sequence). The V gene end was trimmed by 11 bases and the J gene end by 0 bases; junction bases not matched to a gene: 7. This CDR3 has 15 amino acids. The CDR3, as DNA: TGTGCCTCCAAGGGGGCTTTCTCTGGGGCCAACGTCCTGACTTTC. The encoded protein is CASKGAFSGANVLTF.

The V call is TRBV3-1 (or the pseudogene TRBV3-2), the J call TRBJ2-1; 12 bases fit TRBD1. From germline, CDR1 is LGHDT and CDR2 YNNKEL (reference sequence). J lost 6 bases, V lost 4 bases, and 4 bases had no gene match. The CDR3 is made up of 15 amino acids. CDR3 sequence reads: CASSLGQGAFNEQFF. The CDR3 nucleotides read TGTGCCAGCAGCCTGGGACAGGGGGCTTTCAATGAGCAGTTCTTC.

The V gene is TRBV18, the J gene TRBJ1-4; D is unresolved. The CDR3 length is 14 residues. The V and J ends lost 3 bases and 11 bases respectively, with 16 bases between them. Germline CDR1 and CDR2: KGHSH and LQKENI. The CDR3 nucleotides are TGTGCCAGCTCACCGCCGGAACACGAACAGAAACTGTTTTTT. Its translation: CASSPPEHEQKLFF.

This clone was counted once. The J gene is TRBJ2-7, the V gene TRBV19; 8 bases match TRBD2. CDR3 length: 17 residues. V lost 3 bases and J lost 6; bases outside the gene matches: 16. Germline values: CDR1 LNHDA, CDR2 SQIVND (reference sequence). The chain's CDR3 is CASSISVGLAGFSEQYF. In DNA, the CDR3 is TGTGCCAGTAGTATTAGTGTTGGGCTAGCGGGCTTCTCCGAGCAGTACTTC.

The V call is TRBV11-2, the J call TRBJ1-1; D gene uncertain. The CDR3 consists of 14 residues. The germline V and J ends were trimmed by 5 bases and 5 bases, with 15 bases remaining between them. Germline CDR1 reads SGHAT; CDR2 reads FQNNGV. This CDR3 is CASSPGRVGTEAFF. CDR3 sequence (DNA): TGTGCCAGCAGCCCCGGGAGGGTTGGGACTGAAGCTTTCTTT. Drawing the rest from reference TRBV11-2 and TRBJ1-1, the complete variable domain is EAGVAQSPRYKIIEKRQSVAFWCNPISGHATLYWYQQILGQGPKLLIQFQNNGVVDDSQLPKDRFSAERLKGVDSTLKIQPAKLEDSAVYLCASSPGRVGTEAFFGQGTRLTVV.

V and J are TRBV27 and TRBJ2-2; D remains ambiguous. CDR1 and CDR2 (germline): MNHEY, SMNVEV (reference sequence). The CDR3 is 12 amino acids. Trimming removed 1 base from V and 7 bases from J, with 4 bases in between. CDR3 residues: CASSLYSGELFF. The CDR3 coding sequence is TGTGCCAGCAGTTTATACAGCGGGGAGCTGTTTTTT.